The entry that follows covers one T cell receptor (beta chain) sequence. The target of this receptor is not known. Base quality data are lacking; no much larger clone is found one base away. The source of the sample is a study of CD4 T cells in relation to SARS-CoV-2 and coronaviruses (dated by TCRdb to about 2021). A note on the overall study: In the ViraFEST assay, PBMCs were cultured with antigen for approximately 9 days, after which TCR beta CDR3s were sequenced to identify clonal expansions specific to the antigen. An HIV-1 Nef peptide pool or a culture without peptide was used as the negative reference condition. HLA restriction was mapped for shared crossreactive spike epitopes using patient-derived lymphoblastoid cell lines. The study assessed, at the TCR clonotype level, memory CD4+ T cell crossreactivity between SARS-CoV-2 and common cold coronavirus spike proteins. The Adaptive Biotechnologies TCR-sequencing kit was used to sequence samples from a few pre-COVID donors and the naive versus memory experiments, while other data came from Illumina-based sequencing. Expansion assays from other donors in the study were sequenced with a different, Illumina-based TCR-beta assay. The paper's findings and limits, for the study overall: Pre-pandemic and post-infection samples were not both contributed by any donor, so tracing of the source of pre-existing responses was limited. The study was limited by small numbers of patients and tested TCRs. Since the crossreactivity analysis centred on spike protein, crossreactivity against other viral proteins was not assessed. Roughly 60% of donors had memory CD4+ clonotypes that crossrecognized SARS-CoV-2 and at least one common cold coronavirus spike. Crossreactive clones showed significantly weaker SARS-CoV-2-driven expansion than monoreactive clones, consistent with antigenic imprinting.

CD4+ T cells from unexposed donors were collected before the COVID-19 pandemic (2011-2018). Following 10 days of culture, the EasySep CD4+ T cell isolation kit was used to isolate CD4+ T cells. As cell number allowed, CD4+ T cells from unexposed donors were tested for reactivity to SARS-CoV-2 S and N and to four common cold coronavirus spike pools. Each well received approximately 2 million PBMCs, cultured in IMDM supplemented with approximately 4.5% human AB serum and around 10 IU/ml IL-2. Half of the culture medium was replaced with fresh IL-2-containing medium on days 3 and 7. Triplicate replicate wells were generally used for each peptide culture condition. Leukapheresis product for the unexposed donors was bought commercially. Ficoll-Paque PLUS gradient centrifugation was used to isolate PBMCs from leukapheresis product or whole blood. PBMCs were either cryopreserved at -140 degrees C or used fresh in the expansion assay. The QIAamp Micro DNA Kit was used to extract genomic DNA from the CD4+ T cells.

The library was generated by the immunoSEQ multiplex PCR assay. Processing in the source paper ran as follows. During preprocessing, nonproductive sequences were discarded, as were any CDR3s that did not begin with C, did not end with F or W, or were shorter than 7 amino acids. Antigen-specific clonotypes were called with the MANAFEST web app, based on expansion relative to reference and other culture wells. To be counted as positive, a clone had to show significant expansion compared with the reference culture, at an FDR below 0.05, in 2 of 3 replicate wells. To be called positive, a clone also had to show significant expansion compared with every other tandem well and an odds ratio greater than 5. Pairwise Levenshtein distance, computed with the stringdist R package after three terminal residues were trimmed from each end, was used as the measure of CDR3 homology. Not all clones reach the TCRdb copy of this immuneACCESS table, which keeps in-frame sequences only. Checked studies attribute under half of the gap to unresolved V genes and leave the rest unexplained. V and J calls and clone size are as listed in that table; D and trimming were resolved from the DNA. This sample lists 20,000 to 25,000 clones; 75% to 85% were detected once. Jointly, the top ten make up 10% to 15% of the sample.

The CDR3 has 15 amino acids, counting the end cysteine and phenylalanine. Kept here is only the CDR3 DNA, which spans 45 bases and is read in frame from base 1. For CDR1 and CDR2, the germline V gene (reference sequence) lists MNHNY and SVGAGI. V is pruned by 6 bases and J by 0 bases, leaving 5 bases of the junction without a gene match. The sample comprised CD4+ T cells from PBMCs, cultured in vitro. This receptor was identified in a human donor in good health. The chain couples TRBV6-6 to TRBJ2-3, and 8 junctional nucleotides match TRBD2. The DNA sequence is given as TGTGCCAGCAGATTTCAGCGGGAGAGCACAGATACGCAGTATTTT. Its amino acids are CASRFQRESTDTQYF.